This T cell receptor (beta chain) derives from a study of regulatory T cells in long-lasting Graves disease. For the study at large: Graves' patients who were just diagnosed had used antithyroid drugs for under 3 months.

Broader study findings: Persistent patients had more shared public clonotypes (approximately 2,700) than new patients (roughly 900).

With regard to this clonotype: Antigen specificity is unknown.

V lost 1 base, J lost 7 bases, and 21 bases stayed unmatched. CDR1 SEHNR and CDR2 FQNEAQ come from the germline V gene (reference sequence). This CDR3 has 20 amino acids. The TCR beta library used iRepertoire HTBI primers with Arm-PCR amplification of CDR3. MiXCR, run by TCRdb on the multiplex PCR reads, gives a single entry per CDR3 protein. The data contain about 450,000 distinct CDR3 sequences, less than 15% of them seen just once; the ten biggest clones take up approximately 15%. The time point is: newly diagnosed GD, antithyroid drugs for less than 3 months. Extracted RNA from PBMCs served as the source of the TCR library. EDTA tubes received around 9 milliliters of drawn peripheral blood. The same data also went into a second study, on T cells in Graves' hyperthyroidism and ophthalmopathy. That work contributes: The blood repertoire included most of the expanded thyroid clonotypes above 0.001.

The chain employs TRBV7-9 and TRBJ2-1, with 8 bases matching TRBD2. The material was peripheral blood mononuclear cells (PBMCs), obtained at new diagnosis, from a patient treated with antithyroid drugs. This sequence was found in a woman aged 50 to 65 with Graves disease. Written as DNA, the CDR3 is TGTGCCAGCAGCTTAGGGGTTCTAGCGGGTACCCTACTATCTGGGAATGAGCAGTTCTTC. Translating it yields CASSLGVLAGTLLSGNEQFF.